The clone carrying this T cell receptor (beta chain) has just a few counts. Its antigen remains unidentified. V gave up 1 base and J gave up 4 bases, with 7 bases separating them. The CDR3 extends over 13 amino acids. The germline V gene encodes CDR1 SGHRS and CDR2 YFSETQ. The record originates from a study of T-cell memory formation after mild COVID-19. Findings and limits, study-wide: Clones from the second wave (peaking day 37) had unconfirmed SARS-CoV-2 specificity. A second wave expanding day 15 to 37 was CD4+-biased; contracting clones were balanced.

MiXCR was run by TCRdb on the 5' RACE reads, yielding one entry per CDR3 protein. The data hold around 320,000 distinct CDR3 sequences, with approximately 19% observed a single time. The chain employs TRBV5-1 and TRBJ2-3; D may correspond to TRBD1 or TRBD2 (5 bases each). Input material: PBMCs or a T cell subset sorted from them (not recorded which). This receptor was taken from a man in his late teens or twenties who had mild COVID-19 (a few samples of this study predate the infection). Cell type and time point are not known. CDR3 nucleotides: TGCGCCAGCAGCTTGATGGGGGCAGATACGCAGTATTTT. This codes for CASSLMGADTQYF.